This is a list of T cell receptor beta chains from one sample in a study of post-analysis software for immune sequencing data. TCRdb ran MiXCR on the PCR reads and lists one entry per CDR3 protein. Counted here are more than 450,000 distinct CDR3 sequences, less than 40% occurring once; the ten biggest clones make up roughly 6%. Source material: blood. The receptor set was obtained from a girl under 18 with multiple sclerosis. CDR3s include the opening cysteine and the closing phenylalanine or tryptophan. D genes are given only for firm matches. Clone size appears in some rows only: once, few, many, or a class for an expanded clone.

J gene: TRBJ2-1; clone size: -; D gene: -; CDR3 length: 14; V gene: TRBV13; CDR3 protein: CASSPGLRSNEQFF; CDR3 DNA: TGTGCCAGCAGCCCAGGGTTGAGGAGCAATGAGCAGTTCTTC
J gene: TRBJ2-1; clone size: few; D gene: -; CDR3 length: 13; V gene: TRBV5-1; CDR3 protein: CASGLGTLNEQFF; CDR3 DNA: TGCGCCAGCGGCCTGGGGACTCTGAATGAGCAGTTCTTC
J gene: TRBJ2-5; clone size: few; D gene: TRBD2; CDR3 length: 18; V gene: TRBV7-8; CDR3 protein: CASSLAPRTSGGEETQYF; CDR3 DNA: TGTGCCAGCAGCTTAGCCCCCCGGACTAGCGGGGGCGAAGAGACCCAGTACTTC
J gene: TRBJ2-1; clone size: -; D gene: -; CDR3 length: 15; V gene: TRBV9; CDR3 protein: CASSVRYLAPNEQCF; CDR3 DNA: TGTGCCAGCAGCGTGCGCTATCTAGCTCCGAATGAGCAGTGCTTC
J gene: TRBJ2-5; clone size: -; D gene: -; CDR3 length: 16; V gene: TRBV7-7; CDR3 protein: CASSPEVGGNQETQYF; CDR3 DNA: TGTGCCAGCAGCCCTGAGGTGGGCGGGAATCAAGAGACCCAGTACTTC
J gene: TRBJ1-6; clone size: few; D gene: -; CDR3 length: 16; V gene: TRBV12-3/TRBV12-4; CDR3 protein: CASSSGRDIYNSPLHF; CDR3 DNA: TGTGCCAGCAGTTCGGGCCGGGACATCTATAATTCACCCCTCCACTTT
J gene: TRBJ2-3; clone size: -; D gene: -; CDR3 length: 15; V gene: TRBV9; CDR3 protein: CASSPQSMGADTQYF; CDR3 DNA: TGTGCCAGCAGCCCACAGTCCATGGGCGCGGATACGCAGTATTTT
J gene: TRBJ2-7; clone size: few; D gene: TRBD1; CDR3 length: 15; V gene: TRBV6-1; CDR3 protein: CASSEGGDRIYEQYF; CDR3 DNA: TGTGCCAGCAGTGAAGGAGGGGACAGGATCTACGAGCAGTACTTC
J gene: TRBJ2-5; clone size: -; D gene: -; CDR3 length: 14; V gene: TRBV5-1; CDR3 protein: CASSKRPLQETQYF; CDR3 DNA: TGCGCCAGCAGCAAGCGCCCTCTTCAAGAGACCCAGTACTTC
J gene: TRBJ2-3; clone size: -; D gene: -; CDR3 length: 15; V gene: TRBV11-2; CDR3 protein: CASSVRDSLTDTQYF; CDR3 DNA: TGTGCCAGCAGCGTGCGGGACAGCCTCACAGATACGCAGTATTTT
J gene: TRBJ2-3; clone size: -; D gene: -; CDR3 length: 15; V gene: TRBV6-2/TRBV6-3; CDR3 protein: CASSSPGMGKDTQYF; CDR3 DNA: TGTGCCAGCAGTTCCCCCGGGATGGGGAAGGATACGCAGTATTTT
J gene: TRBJ1-5; clone size: -; D gene: -; CDR3 length: 12; V gene: TRBV12-3/TRBV12-4; CDR3 protein: CASGPRSQPQHF; CDR3 DNA: TGTGCCAGCGGGCCGCGTAGTCAGCCCCAGCATTTT
J gene: TRBJ2-7; clone size: -; D gene: -; CDR3 length: 13; V gene: TRBV5-1; CDR3 protein: CTSSGGVGYEQYF; CDR3 DNA: TGCACCAGCAGCGGTGGGGTTGGCTACGAGCAGTACTTC
J gene: TRBJ1-5; clone size: once; D gene: TRBD1; CDR3 length: 15; V gene: TRBV12-3/TRBV12-4; CDR3 protein: CASSEQGEDDQPQHF; CDR3 DNA: TGTGCCAGCAGTGAACAGGGGGAGGATGATCAGCCCCAGCATTTT
J gene: TRBJ1-2; clone size: -; D gene: -; CDR3 length: 19; V gene: TRBV4-1; CDR3 protein: CASSQDSSKGIFSNYGYTF; CDR3 DNA: TGCGCCAGCAGCCAAGATTCGAGCAAGGGTATATTTTCTAACTATGGCTACACCTTC
J gene: TRBJ2-7; clone size: -; D gene: -; CDR3 length: 14; V gene: TRBV20-1; CDR3 protein: CSARSPSGSYEQYF; CDR3 DNA: TGCAGTGCTAGATCTCCCAGCGGCTCCTACGAGCAGTACTTC
J gene: TRBJ2-3; clone size: few; D gene: -; CDR3 length: 13; V gene: TRBV7-3; CDR3 protein: CASSLNSADTQYF; CDR3 DNA: TGTGCCAGCAGCTTAAATTCCGCGGATACGCAGTATTTT
J gene: TRBJ1-2; clone size: few; D gene: -; CDR3 length: 12; V gene: TRBV5-5; CDR3 protein: CASSLAADGYTF; CDR3 DNA: TGTGCCAGCAGCTTGGCTGCGGATGGCTACACCTTC
J gene: TRBJ2-7; clone size: few; D gene: TRBD1; CDR3 length: 15; V gene: TRBV14; CDR3 protein: CASSQPLGTGSEQYF; CDR3 DNA: TGTGCCAGCAGCCAACCGCTGGGGACAGGGAGCGAGCAGTACTTC
J gene: TRBJ2-7; clone size: -; D gene: TRBD2; CDR3 length: 16; V gene: TRBV4-1; CDR3 protein: CASSQALAGGTYEQYF; CDR3 DNA: TGCGCCAGCAGCCAAGCTCTAGCGGGGGGGACCTACGAGCAGTACTTC
J gene: TRBJ2-7; clone size: few; D gene: TRBD1; CDR3 length: 14; V gene: TRBV24-1; CDR3 protein: CATSEAGQGGEQYF; CDR3 DNA: TGTGCCACCAGTGAAGCCGGACAGGGTGGCGAGCAGTACTTC
J gene: TRBJ2-5; clone size: few; D gene: TRBD2; CDR3 length: 16; V gene: TRBV5-1; CDR3 protein: CASSLDTSGSQETQYF; CDR3 DNA: TGCGCCAGCAGCTTGGACACTAGCGGGTCCCAAGAGACCCAGTACTTC
J gene: TRBJ2-7; clone size: -; D gene: -; CDR3 length: 18; V gene: TRBV4-1; CDR3 protein: CASSQGLCRLAGAYEQYF; CDR3 DNA: TGCGCCAGCAGCCAAGGTCTTTGTCGCTTGGCGGGGGCATACGAGCAGTACTTC
J gene: TRBJ1-2; clone size: -; D gene: -; CDR3 length: 14; V gene: TRBV12-3/TRBV12-4; CDR3 protein: CASSLILVPYGYTF; CDR3 DNA: TGTGCCAGCAGTTTAATCCTTGTCCCCTATGGCTACACCTTC
J gene: TRBJ1-1; clone size: few; D gene: -; CDR3 length: 15; V gene: TRBV28; CDR3 protein: CASIREGRLNTEAFF; CDR3 DNA: TGTGCCAGCATTCGAGAGGGGCGGCTGAACACTGAAGCTTTCTTT
J gene: TRBJ2-1; clone size: -; D gene: TRBD2; CDR3 length: 18; V gene: TRBV10-3; CDR3 protein: CAISERLAGGLRPNEQFF; CDR3 DNA: TGTGCCATCAGTGAGAGACTAGCGGGGGGCCTGCGCCCCAATGAGCAGTTCTTC
J gene: TRBJ2-5; clone size: -; D gene: -; CDR3 length: 11; V gene: TRBV29-1; CDR3 protein: CSVSALETQYF; CDR3 DNA: TGCAGCGTCTCGGCTTTGGAGACCCAGTACTTC
J gene: TRBJ1-2; clone size: -; D gene: -; CDR3 length: 14; V gene: TRBV9; CDR3 protein: CASSVDGGNYGYTF; CDR3 DNA: TGTGCCAGCAGCGTAGACGGGGGTAACTATGGCTACACCTTC
J gene: TRBJ1-5; clone size: many; D gene: -; CDR3 length: 13; V gene: TRBV11-2; CDR3 protein: CASSLSENQPQHF; CDR3 DNA: TGTGCCAGCAGCTTATCAGAAAATCAGCCCCAGCATTTT
J gene: TRBJ1-6; clone size: few; D gene: -; CDR3 length: 15; V gene: TRBV5-1; CDR3 protein: CASSLEGREQAPLHF; CDR3 DNA: TGCGCCAGCAGCTTGGAGGGCAGGGAACAGGCACCCCTCCACTTT
J gene: TRBJ2-3; clone size: -; D gene: -; CDR3 length: 19; V gene: TRBV5-8; CDR3 protein: CASSLAGRQGEIRTDMQYF; CDR3 DNA: TGTGCCAGCAGCTTGGCGGGTAGGCAGGGAGAAATCAGGACAGATATGCAGTATTTT
J gene: TRBJ2-3; clone size: -; D gene: TRBD2; CDR3 length: 17; V gene: TRBV6-1; CDR3 protein: CASTRLAGVTSTDTQYF; CDR3 DNA: TGTGCCAGCACGCGACTAGCGGGGGTCACTAGCACAGATACGCAGTATTTT
J gene: TRBJ2-3; clone size: -; D gene: TRBD2; CDR3 length: 15; V gene: TRBV20-1; CDR3 protein: CSAREASGVSDTQYF; CDR3 DNA: TGCAGTGCTAGAGAAGCTAGCGGGGTTTCAGATACGCAGTATTTT
J gene: TRBJ2-1; clone size: -; D gene: TRBD2; CDR3 length: 15; V gene: TRBV27; CDR3 protein: CANSLSGLAGNEQFF; CDR3 DNA: TGTGCCAACAGTTTATCGGGACTAGCGGGCAATGAGCAGTTCTTC
J gene: TRBJ2-4; clone size: -; D gene: -; CDR3 length: 12; V gene: TRBV12-3/TRBV12-4; CDR3 protein: CASSYRAGIQYF; CDR3 DNA: TGTGCCAGCAGTTACAGGGCTGGAATTCAGTACTTC
J gene: TRBJ2-1; clone size: -; D gene: TRBD2; CDR3 length: 15; V gene: TRBV7-8; CDR3 protein: CASSQLAGDCNEQFF; CDR3 DNA: TGTGCCAGCAGCCAGCTCGCGGGGGATTGCAATGAGCAGTTCTTC
J gene: TRBJ1-6; clone size: many; D gene: -; CDR3 length: 16; V gene: TRBV15; CDR3 protein: CATSREGQLRHSPLHF; CDR3 DNA: TGTGCCACCAGCAGAGAAGGCCAACTCAGGCATTCACCCCTCCACTTT
J gene: TRBJ2-7; clone size: -; D gene: -; CDR3 length: 14; V gene: TRBV6-5; CDR3 protein: CASSRGADDYEQYF; CDR3 DNA: TGTGCCAGCAGCCGCGGGGCGGATGACTACGAGCAGTACTTC
J gene: TRBJ2-5; clone size: few; D gene: -; CDR3 length: 14; V gene: TRBV20-1; CDR3 protein: CSASSGVQQETQYF; CDR3 DNA: TGCAGTGCATCGTCAGGGGTTCAGCAAGAGACCCAGTACTTC
J gene: TRBJ1-1; clone size: -; D gene: -; CDR3 length: 15; V gene: TRBV18; CDR3 protein: CASSAGGGMNTEAFF; CDR3 DNA: TGTGCCAGCTCAGCGGGAGGGGGTATGAACACTGAAGCTTTCTTT
J gene: TRBJ2-7; clone size: few; D gene: TRBD1; CDR3 length: 15; V gene: TRBV20-1; CDR3 protein: CSARDKDRGLYEQYF; CDR3 DNA: TGCAGTGCTAGAGATAAAGACAGGGGGCTGTACGAGCAGTACTTC
J gene: TRBJ2-4; clone size: few; D gene: TRBD2; CDR3 length: 14; V gene: TRBV20-1; CDR3 protein: CSARGTSGGNIQYF; CDR3 DNA: TGCAGTGCTAGGGGAACTAGCGGGGGAAACATTCAGTACTTC
J gene: TRBJ2-1; clone size: few; D gene: -; CDR3 length: 18; V gene: TRBV24-1; CDR3 protein: CATSDLGQTGSLYNEQFF; CDR3 DNA: TGTGCCACCAGTGATTTAGGCCAGACCGGAAGCCTCTACAATGAGCAGTTCTTC
J gene: TRBJ2-2; clone size: many; D gene: TRBD1; CDR3 length: 16; V gene: TRBV5-6; CDR3 protein: CASSFQGATPSGELFF; CDR3 DNA: TGTGCCAGCAGCTTTCAGGGGGCAACACCATCCGGGGAGCTGTTTTTT
J gene: TRBJ2-5; clone size: many; D gene: -; CDR3 length: 15; V gene: TRBV5-1; CDR3 protein: CASSLAASPQETQYF; CDR3 DNA: TGCGCCAGCAGCTTGGCTGCTAGCCCCCAAGAGACCCAGTACTTC
J gene: TRBJ1-2; clone size: few; D gene: TRBD1; CDR3 length: 15; V gene: TRBV11-2; CDR3 protein: CASSTGTVTNYGYTF; CDR3 DNA: TGTGCCAGCAGCACCGGGACAGTAACTAACTATGGCTACACCTTC
J gene: TRBJ2-1; clone size: -; D gene: TRBD2; CDR3 length: 14; V gene: TRBV20-1; CDR3 protein: CSARLAGLYNEQFF; CDR3 DNA: TGCAGTGCTAGGCTAGCGGGGTTATACAATGAGCAGTTCTTC